These 17 T cell receptor beta chains originate from one sample sequenced in a study of CD8 T cells in ankylosing spondylitis. TCRdb independently ran MiXCR on the 5' RACE reads; one entry per CDR3 protein. In the table there are roughly 100,000 distinct CDR3 sequences, roughly 8.3% of which are singletons. The sequenced sample was blood, either unsorted or a sorted T cell fraction (not recorded which). The receptors come from a male donor with ankylosing spondylitis or in good health (not recorded which).

This clonotype was observed many times. This chain uses TRBV15 with TRBJ1-5; 12 nucleotides agree with TRBD1. Germline lookup yields CDR1 LNHNV and CDR2 YYDKDF (reference sequence). The CDR3 is 18 residues long. V dropped 3 bases and J dropped 11; count of bases not matched to a gene: 17. The CDR3 bases are TGTGCCACCAGCAGCCGGGACAGGGGGCCCCAAAGGAAATCAGCCCAGCATTTT. It translates to CATSSRDRGPQRKSAQHF. Variable domain in full (rest from reference TRBV15 and TRBJ1-5): DAMVIQNPRYQVTQFGKPVTLSCSQTLNHNVMYWYQQKSSQAPKLLFHYYDKDFNNEADTPDNFQSRRPNTSFCFLDIRSPGLGDTAMYLCATSSRDRGPQRKSAQHFGDGTRLSIL.

This clonotype was recorded many times. This chain joins TRBV19 and TRBJ1-5; 8 bases are a match to TRBD1. The germline V gene has CDR1 LNHDA and CDR2 SQIVND (reference sequence). The CDR3 covers 16 residues. Unmatched junction bases numbered 9, after V lost 7 bases and J lost 1 base. The CDR3 DNA reads as TGTGCCAGTAAGGCAAAGGGACAGGAAAGCAATCAGCCCCAGCATTTT. Protein sequence: CASKAKGQESNQPQHF.

This clonotype was observed many times. The rearrangement joins TRBV9 to TRBJ1-2; weak D call: TRBD1 (6 bases). Trimming pared 0 bases from V and 6 bases from J, leaving 12 bases between. Germline CDR1 reads SGDLS; CDR2 reads YYNGEE. The CDR3 loop spans 14 amino acids. The chain's CDR3 is CASSVEPGADGYTF. CDR3 bases: TGTGCCAGCAGCGTAGAGCCGGGGGCGGATGGCTACACCTTC.

This clonotype has ten or more counts. This chain connects TRBV6-4 to TRBJ2-3; D unclear. There are 13 residues in the CDR3. V was pared by 8 bases and J by 6 bases, with 15 bases between. Germline V lookup: CDR1 MRHNA, CDR2 SNTAGT. Here the CDR3 DNA reads TGTGCCAGCGCGCCGGCGGTCGGGGATACGCAGTATTTT. It translates to CASAPAVGDTQYF.

In this sample, this clonotype turned up many times. The chain joins TRBV9 to TRBJ2-3; a possible D gene is TRBD2 (6 bases). The V end was cut by 0 bases, the J end by 0 bases, with 8 bases between. Germline V gives CDR1 SGDLS, CDR2 YYNGEE. This CDR3 region has 15 residues. The CDR3 region is CASSVGGGSTDTQYF. The CDR3 bases are TGTGCCAGCAGCGTAGGTGGAGGGAGCACAGATACGCAGTATTTT.

This clonotype was counted between two and nine times. The CDR3 DNA sequence: TGTGCCAGCAGCTTAATCAGGGGCGGCGAAGCTTTCTTT. Translated, it gives CASSLIRGGEAFF. The chain joins TRBV11-3 to TRBJ1-1; possible D gene TRBD1, 6 bases. CDR3 length: 13 residues. Deletions cut 2 bases from V and 8 bases from J, with 12 bases between. Per germline, CDR1 SGHNT and CDR2 YENEEA.

This clonotype was picked up many times. This chain links TRBV7-8 with TRBJ1-1, with 7 bases that match TRBD1. Germline CDR1 SGHVS, CDR2 FQNEAQ. CDR3 length: 16 amino acids. The junction had 8 bases not matched to a gene; V was cut back by 3 bases and J by 1 base. The CDR3 nucleotides read TGTGCCAGCAGCTTGATTACAGGGGAAAGGAACACTGAAGCTTTCTTT. Translation: CASSLITGERNTEAFF.

This clonotype was observed at least ten times. V usage is TRBV11-1 and J usage is TRBJ1-2, with D perhaps TRBD1 (6 bases). The germline V gene has CDR1 SGHAT and CDR2 FQDESV (reference sequence). V gave up 5 bases and J gave up 0 bases, with 22 bases separating them. The CDR3 sequence is 18 residues long. CDR3 loop: CASSLTYLRDIANYGYTF. The CDR3 DNA is TGTGCCAGCAGCCTTACCTATCTCCGGGACATAGCTAACTATGGCTACACCTTC. Variable domain in full (rest from reference TRBV11-1 and TRBJ1-2): EAEVAQSPRYKITEKSQAVAFWCDPISGHATLYWYRQILGQGPELLVQFQDESVVDDSQLPKDRFSAERLKGVDSTLKIQPAELGDSAMYLCASSLTYLRDIANYGYTFGSGTRLTVV.

This clonotype was detected many times. The chain links TRBV11-2 to TRBJ2-3; no reliable D call. The V end lost 10 bases, the J end lost 2 bases, and 16 bases lay between the germline ends. Germline-derived CDR1 and CDR2 are SGHAT and FQNNGV. The CDR3 is 14 amino acids. CDR3 bases: TGTGCCACCCAGTGGGCCCGGACCACAGATACGCAGTATTTT. Protein: CATQWARTTDTQYF.

The sample holds many counts of this clonotype. The rearrangement uses TRBV9 and TRBJ2-7; the match to TRBD1 covers 7 bases. CDR1 is SGDLS and CDR2 is YYNGEE in the germline V gene. With 3 bases clipped from V and 1 base from J, the junction kept 10 bases outside the gene matches. The CDR3 runs to 16 residues. The CDR3 reads CASSASGRGPSYEQYF. For the CDR3, the DNA is TGTGCCAGCAGCGCAAGTGGAAGGGGGCCGTCCTACGAGCAGTACTTC.

This clonotype has at least ten counts. J is TRBJ1-5 and V is TRBV20-1, with D unclear. The CDR3 loop spans 13 amino acids. Trimming stripped 2 bases from V and 0 bases from J, with 5 bases between. Per the germline V gene, CDR1 is DFQATT and CDR2 is SNEGSKA (reference sequence). CDR3: CSARSFSNQPQHF. The CDR3 DNA reads as TGCAGTGCTAGAAGCTTTAGCAATCAGCCCCAGCATTTT.

This clonotype appeared many times. The chain uses TRBV5-1 and TRBJ1-2; maybe TRBD1 (6 bases). V was cut by 4 bases and J by 0 bases, with 13 bases left in between. The CDR3 spans 15 residues. Germline CDR1 is SGHRS and CDR2 is YFSETQ. In DNA form, the CDR3 reads TGCGCCAGCAGCCCGGCGGGGGGCTCTAACTATGGCTACACCTTC. It is translated as CASSPAGGSNYGYTF.

This clonotype came up many times. V usage is TRBV15 and J usage is TRBJ1-1, with TRBD1 matching 11 bases. J was trimmed by 5 bases and V by 4 bases; bases with no gene match: 3. The CDR3 sequence is 14 residues long. The germline CDR1 and CDR2 sequences are LNHNV and YYDKDF (reference sequence). The CDR3 DNA follows: TGTGCCACCAGCATAGGACAGGGGGCGACTGAAGCTTTCTTT. Translation gives CATSIGQGATEAFF.

This clonotype was seen at least ten times. V gene TRBV3-1 combines with J gene TRBJ2-2; TRBD2 matches at 7 bases. The CDR3 covers 15 residues. With 1 base clipped from V and 7 bases from J, the junction kept 6 bases outside the gene matches. Germline V gene lookup returns CDR1 LGHDT and CDR2 YNNKEL (reference sequence). DNA of the CDR3: TGTGCCAGCAGCCAAGCGGGAGGCCAGGGCGGGGAGCTGTTTTTT. This encodes CASSQAGGQGGELFF.

At least ten counts were recorded for this clonotype. The V and J genes are TRBV4-3 and TRBJ1-5; no firm D call. The CDR3 runs to 14 residues. The V gene lost 1 base and the J gene lost 3 bases, with 7 bases spanning the gap. Germline V gives CDR1 LGHNA, CDR2 YSLEER. CDR3 sequence (DNA): TGCGCCAGCAGCCAAGTAGCACACAATCAGCCCCAGCATTTT. This gives the protein CASSQVAHNQPQHF.

In its sample, this clonotype was seen many times. This chain links TRBV5-1 with TRBJ1-6; D call uncertain. CDR1 and CDR2 (germline): SGHRS, YFSETQ. The CDR3 is 15 residues long. V shed 3 bases and J shed 7 bases, with 14 bases lying between them. The CDR3 loop reads CASSSSPGQNSPLHF. CDR3 coding DNA: TGCGCCAGCAGCTCTTCTCCGGGCCAAAATTCACCCCTCCACTTT. The full variable domain, rest sourced from reference TRBV5-1 and TRBJ1-6, is KAGVTQTPRYLIKTRGQQVTLSCSPISGHRSVSWYQQTPGQGLQFLFEYFSETQRNKGNFPGRFSGRQFSNSRSEMNVSTLELGDSALYLCASSSSPGQNSPLHFGNGTRLTVT.

This clonotype has ten or more counts. This chain joins TRBV5-1 and TRBJ2-7; D is uncertain. Germline lookup yields CDR1 SGHRS and CDR2 YFSETQ. Trimming took off 0 bases at V and 5 bases at J, with 15 bases between the two ends. The CDR3 length is 15 residues. This CDR3 is CASSLEQRRIDEQYF. The CDR3 nucleotides read TGCGCCAGCAGCTTGGAGCAGCGCAGGATCGACGAGCAGTACTTC.